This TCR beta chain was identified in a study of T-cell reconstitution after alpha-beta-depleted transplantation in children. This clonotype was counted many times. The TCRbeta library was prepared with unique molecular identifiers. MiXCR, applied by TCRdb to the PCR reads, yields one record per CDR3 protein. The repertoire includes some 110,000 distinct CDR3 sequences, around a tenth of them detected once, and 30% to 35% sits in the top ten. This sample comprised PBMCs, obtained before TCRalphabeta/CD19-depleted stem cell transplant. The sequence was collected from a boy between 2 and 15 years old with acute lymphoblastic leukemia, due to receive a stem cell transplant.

The CDR3 loop reads CSARESGDQPQHF. DNA of the CDR3: TGCAGTGCTAGAGAGTCAGGGGATCAGCCCCAGCATTTT. The chain recombines TRBV20-1 with TRBJ1-5, with D possibly TRBD1 on 6 matching bases. The CDR3 spans 13 residues. Germline CDR1 and CDR2: DFQATT and SNEGSKA (reference sequence). V lost 0 bases, J lost 5 bases, and 8 bases lay in between.